This T cell receptor beta chain was identified in a study of Graves' ophthalmopathy and Graves' hyperthyroidism. Study-level points and caveats: Its predictions of ophthalmopathy progression gave the model 60% to 71% sensitivity and 72% to 85% specificity.

The CDR3 has 15 residues. CDR1 and CDR2 from the germline V gene are SGDLS and YYNGEE. Deletions cut 8 bases from V and 0 bases from J, with 12 bases between. A remark on this clonotype: Antigen unknown.

The authors diagnosed from clinical symptoms, serum thyroxine, TRAb, thyroid ultrasound and orbital computed tomography. For repertoire sequencing, the TCR beta CDR3 regions were amplified from RNA transcripts. The first-round RT-PCR employed HTBI primers together with the Qiagen OneStep RT-PCR kit. A multiplex PCR was then performed as the second round. Using its own MiXCR run on the multiplex PCR reads, TCRdb lists one record per CDR3 protein. The sample lists 200,000 to 300,000 distinct CDR3 sequences; about 46% were seen once. Sequences were obtained from peripheral blood. The chain recombines TRBV9 with TRBJ1-6; a possible D gene is TRBD1 (6 bases). The receptor comes from an adult man with Graves' ophthalmopathy. CDR3 DNA: TGTGCCAGTAATGACAGGAGCTCCTATAATTCACCCCTCCACTTT. Its protein is CASNDRSSYNSPLHF.